The 8 T cell receptor beta chains reported below all come from one sample, sequenced in a study of CD8 T cells in ankylosing spondylitis. From the 5' RACE reads, TCRdb called clonotypes with MiXCR, one entry per CDR3 protein. Among about 280,000 distinct CDR3 sequences, 15% to 20% were seen once, and the ten largest hold about 8%. Sample: blood, either unsorted or a sorted T cell fraction (not recorded which). The receptors were sampled from a male donor with ankylosing spondylitis or in good health (not recorded which).

A few counts support this clonotype. The chain carries TRBV6-1 and TRBJ1-1, with D unclear. V dropped 6 bases and J dropped 5 bases, with 19 bases sitting between them. The CDR3 is 15 amino acids. CDR1 and CDR2 (germline): MNHNS, SASEGT. The CDR3 bases are TGTGCCAGCAGACCCTTACCAACCCAGAGGACTGAAGCTTTCTTT. Protein sequence: CASRPLPTQRTEAFF.

This clonotype was seen just once. The chain combines TRBV6-5 with TRBJ2-7; 7 bases map to TRBD1. The V gene's germline CDR1 is MNHEY and CDR2 SVGAGI. V dropped 4 bases and J dropped 7; count of bases not matched to a gene: 7. The CDR3 is 13 amino acids. CDR3 nucleotides: TGTGCCAGCAGTTTCACAGGGGTGGAGGAGCAGTACGTC. This encodes CASSFTGVEEQYV.

The table lists this clonotype with a few counts. V is TRBV20-1 and J is TRBJ2-1; 16 bases are a match to TRBD2. V lost 1 base, J lost 4 bases, and 1 base stayed unmatched. From germline, CDR1 is DFQATT and CDR2 SNEGSKA (reference sequence). The CDR3 covers 16 residues. CDR3 sequence (DNA): TGCAGTGCTAGAGGGGGACTAGCGGGAGGGTACAATGAGCAGTTCTTC. It encodes CSARGGLAGGYNEQFF.

The gene calls are TRBV11-2 and TRBJ2-1; 7 positions match TRBD1. The CDR3 loop spans 17 amino acids. V shed 0 bases and J 5 bases; nucleotides not matched to a gene: 10. The germline V gene encodes CDR1 SGHAT and CDR2 FQNNGV. DNA for the CDR3: TGTGCCAGCAGCTTAGAACTGGGACAGACGGTACACAATGAGCAGTTCTTC. Protein sequence: CASSLELGQTVHNEQFF.

This clonotype has a count of ten or more. The V and J genes are TRBV9 and TRBJ2-3, with a weak D call TRBD2 (5 bases). The V end was cut by 0 bases, the J end by 2 bases, with 13 bases between. CDR1 and CDR2 from the germline V gene are SGDLS and YYNGEE. This CDR3 region has 16 residues. CDR3 DNA sequence: TGTGCCAGCAGCGTAGTGTCGGGAAGAGACACAGATACGCAGTATTTT. This gives the protein CASSVVSGRDTDTQYF.

The V and J genes are TRBV20-1 and TRBJ2-2; TRBD2 matches at 8 bases. Trimming took 6 bases from V and 5 from J; bases not matched to a gene: 8. The CDR3 is made up of 14 amino acids. Germline V gives CDR1 DFQATT, CDR2 SNEGSKA (reference sequence). The CDR3: CSANGREVTGELFF. CDR3 nucleotides: TGCAGTGCAAATGGGCGGGAGGTAACCGGGGAGCTGTTTTTT.

The chain combines TRBV7-2 with TRBJ1-2; D might be TRBD1 (5 bases). CDR1 and CDR2 from the germline V gene are SGHTA and FQGNSA. There are 16 residues in the CDR3. The V and J ends lost 4 bases and 3 bases respectively, with 18 bases between them. The CDR3 sequence is CASSYRAQGPHYGYTF. The CDR3 nucleotides read TGTGCCAGCAGCTACAGAGCCCAGGGCCCCCACTATGGCTACACCTTC. Complete variable domain (other parts from reference TRBV7-2 and TRBJ1-2): GAGVSQSPSNKVTEKGKDVELRCDPISGHTALYWYRQSLGQGLEFLIYFQGNSAPDKSGLPSDRFSAERTGGSVSTLTIQRTQQEDSAVYLCASSYRAQGPHYGYTFGSGTRLTVV.

About this clonotype itself: A read error may account for a junction end that differs from germline. The V and J genes are TRBV28 and TRBJ2-5; a weak D match, TRBD1 (6 bases). Germline-derived CDR1 and CDR2 are MDHEN and SYDVKM. The CDR3 consists of 12 residues. The CDR3 here is CASSQGQSTSHF. The CDR3 DNA reads as TGTGCCAGCAGCCAAGGACAGTCCACGTCTCACTTC.